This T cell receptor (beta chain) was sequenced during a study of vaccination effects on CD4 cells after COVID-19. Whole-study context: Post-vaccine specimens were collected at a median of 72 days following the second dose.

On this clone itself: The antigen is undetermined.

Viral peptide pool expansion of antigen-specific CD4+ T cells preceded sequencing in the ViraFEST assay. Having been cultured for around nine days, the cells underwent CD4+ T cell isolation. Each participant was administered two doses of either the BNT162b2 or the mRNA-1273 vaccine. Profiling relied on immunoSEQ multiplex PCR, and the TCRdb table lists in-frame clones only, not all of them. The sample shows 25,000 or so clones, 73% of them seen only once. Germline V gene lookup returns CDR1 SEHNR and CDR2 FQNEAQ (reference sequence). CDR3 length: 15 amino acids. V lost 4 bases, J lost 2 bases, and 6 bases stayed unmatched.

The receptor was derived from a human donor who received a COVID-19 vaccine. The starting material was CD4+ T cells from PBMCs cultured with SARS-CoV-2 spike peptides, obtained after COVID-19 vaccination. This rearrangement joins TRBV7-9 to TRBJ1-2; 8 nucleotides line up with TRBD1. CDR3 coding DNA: TGTGCCAGCAGCTCCCCCAGGGGGCGAAACTATGGCTACACCTTC. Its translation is CASSSPRGRNYGYTF.